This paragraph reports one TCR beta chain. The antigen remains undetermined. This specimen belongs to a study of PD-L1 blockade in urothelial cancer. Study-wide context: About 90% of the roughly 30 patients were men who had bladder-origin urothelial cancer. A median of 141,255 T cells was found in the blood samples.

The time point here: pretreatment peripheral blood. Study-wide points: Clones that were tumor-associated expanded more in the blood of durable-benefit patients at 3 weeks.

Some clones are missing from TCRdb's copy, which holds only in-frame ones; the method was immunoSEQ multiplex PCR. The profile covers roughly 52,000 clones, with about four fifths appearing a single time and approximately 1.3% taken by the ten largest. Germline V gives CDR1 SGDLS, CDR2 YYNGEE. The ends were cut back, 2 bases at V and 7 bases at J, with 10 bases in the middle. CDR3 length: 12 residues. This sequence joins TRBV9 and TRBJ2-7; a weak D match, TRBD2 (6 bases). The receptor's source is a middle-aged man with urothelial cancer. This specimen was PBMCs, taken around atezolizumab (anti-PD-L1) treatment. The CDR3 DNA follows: TGTGCCAGCAGCGTTAACAGCGGGGAGCAGTACTTC. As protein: CASSVNSGEQYF.